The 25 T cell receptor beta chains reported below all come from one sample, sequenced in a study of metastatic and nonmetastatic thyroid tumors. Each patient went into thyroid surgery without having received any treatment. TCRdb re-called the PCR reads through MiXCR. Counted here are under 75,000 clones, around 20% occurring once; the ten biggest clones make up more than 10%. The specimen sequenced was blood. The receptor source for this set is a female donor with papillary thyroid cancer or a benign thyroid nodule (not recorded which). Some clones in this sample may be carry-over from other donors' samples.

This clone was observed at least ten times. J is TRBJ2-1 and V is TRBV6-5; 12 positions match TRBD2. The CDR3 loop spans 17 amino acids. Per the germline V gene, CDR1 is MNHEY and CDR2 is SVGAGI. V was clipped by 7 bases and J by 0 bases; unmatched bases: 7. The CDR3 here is CASTRTSGASSYNEQFF. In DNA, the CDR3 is TGTGCCAGCACCCGGACTAGCGGGGCTTCCTCCTACAATGAGCAGTTCTTC.

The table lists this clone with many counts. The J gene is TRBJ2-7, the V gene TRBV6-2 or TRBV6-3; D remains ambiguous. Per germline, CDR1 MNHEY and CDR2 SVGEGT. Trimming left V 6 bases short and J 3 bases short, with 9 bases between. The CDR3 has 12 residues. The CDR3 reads CASRRLDYEQYF. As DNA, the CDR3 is TGTGCCAGCAGACGGCTAGACTACGAGCAGTACTTC.

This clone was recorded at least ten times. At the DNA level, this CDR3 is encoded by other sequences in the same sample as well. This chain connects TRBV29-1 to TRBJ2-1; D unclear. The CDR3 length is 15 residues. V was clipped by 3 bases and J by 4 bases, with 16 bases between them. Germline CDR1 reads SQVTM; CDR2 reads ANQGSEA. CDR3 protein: CSVDGLGVGYNEQFF. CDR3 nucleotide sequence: TGCAGCGTTGATGGTCTCGGAGTGGGGTACAATGAGCAGTTCTTC.

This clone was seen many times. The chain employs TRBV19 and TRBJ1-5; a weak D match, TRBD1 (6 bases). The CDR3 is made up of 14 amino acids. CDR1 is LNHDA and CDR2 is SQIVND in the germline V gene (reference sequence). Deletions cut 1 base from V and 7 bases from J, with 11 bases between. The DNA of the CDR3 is TGTGCCAGTAGTATAGGACAGGACGGGCAGCCCCAGCATTTT. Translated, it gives CASSIGQDGQPQHF.

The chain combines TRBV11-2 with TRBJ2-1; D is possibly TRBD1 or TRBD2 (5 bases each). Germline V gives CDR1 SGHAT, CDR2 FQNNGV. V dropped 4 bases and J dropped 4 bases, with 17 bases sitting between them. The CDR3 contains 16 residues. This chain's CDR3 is CASSSGPNLGYNEQFF. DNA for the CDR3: TGTGCCAGCAGCTCGGGACCCAATCTAGGATACAATGAGCAGTTCTTC.

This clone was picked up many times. The CDR3 DNA is TGTGCCAGTAGTATTGGGACCCGAGGAAACACCATATATTTT. Protein sequence: CASSIGTRGNTIYF. The rearrangement uses TRBV19 and TRBJ1-3, with D possibly being TRBD1 (5 bases). V shed 3 bases and J shed 4 bases, with 10 bases lying between them. Germline CDR1 reads LNHDA; CDR2 reads SQIVND (reference sequence). There are 14 residues in the CDR3. Combining the CDR3 with reference TRBV19 and TRBJ1-3 gives the whole variable domain DGGITQSPKYLFRKEGQNVTLSCEQNLNHDAMYWYRQDPGQGLRLIYYSQIVNDFQKGDIAEGYSVSREKKESFPLTVTSAQKNPTAFYLCASSIGTRGNTIYFGEGSWLTVV.

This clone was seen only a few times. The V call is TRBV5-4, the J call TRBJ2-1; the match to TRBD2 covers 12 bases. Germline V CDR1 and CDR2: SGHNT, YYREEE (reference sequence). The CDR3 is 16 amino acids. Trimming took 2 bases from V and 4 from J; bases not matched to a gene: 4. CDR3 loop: CASSLGGTSGYNEQFF. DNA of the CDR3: TGTGCCAGCAGCTTAGGTGGGACTAGCGGGTACAATGAGCAGTTCTTC.

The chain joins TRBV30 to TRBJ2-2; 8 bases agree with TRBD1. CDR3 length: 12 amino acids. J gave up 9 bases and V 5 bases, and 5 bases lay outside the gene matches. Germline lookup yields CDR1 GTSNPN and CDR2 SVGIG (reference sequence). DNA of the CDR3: TGTGCCTGGGCCAGGGGGCGGCGGGAGCTGTTTTTT. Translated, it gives CAWARGRRELFF.

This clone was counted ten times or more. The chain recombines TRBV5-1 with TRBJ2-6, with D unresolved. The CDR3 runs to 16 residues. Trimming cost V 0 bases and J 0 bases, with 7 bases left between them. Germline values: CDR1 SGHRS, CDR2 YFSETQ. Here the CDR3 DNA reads TGCGCCAGCAGCTTGGGGTCGACCTCTGGGGCCAACGTCCTGACTTTC. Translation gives CASSLGSTSGANVLTF. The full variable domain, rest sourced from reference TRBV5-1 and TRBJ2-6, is KAGVTQTPRYLIKTRGQQVTLSCSPISGHRSVSWYQQTPGQGLQFLFEYFSETQRNKGNFPGRFSGRQFSNSRSEMNVSTLELGDSALYLCASSLGSTSGANVLTFGAGSRLTVL.

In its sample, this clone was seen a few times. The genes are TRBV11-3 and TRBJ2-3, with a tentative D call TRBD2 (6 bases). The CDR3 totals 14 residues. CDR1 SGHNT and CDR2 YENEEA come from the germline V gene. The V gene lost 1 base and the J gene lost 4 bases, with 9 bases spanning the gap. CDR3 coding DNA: TGTGCCAGCAGCTTAGCGGGAGTAGCAGATACGCAGTATTTT. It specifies CASSLAGVADTQYF.

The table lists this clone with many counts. CDR3 nucleotide sequence: TGCAGCGTGACAGGGGAAGGCAATCAGCCCCAGCATTTT. Protein: CSVTGEGNQPQHF. The chain employs TRBV29-1 and TRBJ1-5; 8 bases align to TRBD1. V trimming: 6 bases; J trimming: 2 bases; junction bases outside the gene matches: 3. CDR1 and CDR2 from the germline V gene are SQVTM and ANQGSEA. This CDR3 has 13 amino acids.

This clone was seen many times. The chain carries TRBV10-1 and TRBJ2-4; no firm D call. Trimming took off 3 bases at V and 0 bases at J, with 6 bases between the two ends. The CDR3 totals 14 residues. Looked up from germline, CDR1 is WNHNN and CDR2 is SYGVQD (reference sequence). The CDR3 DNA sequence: TGCGCCAGCAGTGACAGTATAGCCAAAAACATTCAGTACTTC. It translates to CASSDSIAKNIQYF.

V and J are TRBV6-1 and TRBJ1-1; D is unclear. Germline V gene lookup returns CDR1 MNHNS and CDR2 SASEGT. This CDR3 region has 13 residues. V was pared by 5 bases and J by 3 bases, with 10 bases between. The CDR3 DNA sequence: TGTGCCAGCAGTCGGGTGCTCGACACTGAAGCTTTCTTT. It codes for CASSRVLDTEAFF.

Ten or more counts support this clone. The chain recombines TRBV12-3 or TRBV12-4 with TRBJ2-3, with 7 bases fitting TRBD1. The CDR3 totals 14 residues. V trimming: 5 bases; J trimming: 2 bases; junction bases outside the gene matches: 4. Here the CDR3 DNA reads TGTGCCAGCAGTGGACAGGAGTACACAGATACGCAGTATTTT. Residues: CASSGQEYTDTQYF.

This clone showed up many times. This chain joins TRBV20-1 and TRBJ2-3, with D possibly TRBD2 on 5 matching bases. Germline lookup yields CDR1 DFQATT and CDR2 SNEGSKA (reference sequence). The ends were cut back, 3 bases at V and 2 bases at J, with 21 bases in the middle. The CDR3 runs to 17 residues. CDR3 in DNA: TGCAGTGCTAGTACTTTGAGGACTTTACATGACACAGATACGCAGTATTTT. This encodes CSASTLRTLHDTDTQYF.

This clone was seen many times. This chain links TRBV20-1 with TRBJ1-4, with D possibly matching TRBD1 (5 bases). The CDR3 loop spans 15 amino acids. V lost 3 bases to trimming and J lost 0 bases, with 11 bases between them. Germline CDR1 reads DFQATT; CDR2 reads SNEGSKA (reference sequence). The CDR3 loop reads CSARALGATNEKLFF. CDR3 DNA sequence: TGCAGTGCTAGGGCCCTGGGGGCAACTAATGAAAAACTGTTTTTT.

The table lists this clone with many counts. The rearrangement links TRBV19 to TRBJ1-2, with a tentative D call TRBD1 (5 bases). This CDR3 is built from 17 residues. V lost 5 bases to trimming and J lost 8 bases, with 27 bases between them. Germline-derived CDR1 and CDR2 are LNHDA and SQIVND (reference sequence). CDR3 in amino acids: CASSPGTEYPSLWGYTF. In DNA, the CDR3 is TGTGCCAGTAGTCCGGGGACGGAATACCCCTCCCTCTGGGGCTACACCTTC. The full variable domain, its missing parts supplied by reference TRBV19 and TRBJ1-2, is DGGITQSPKYLFRKEGQNVTLSCEQNLNHDAMYWYRQDPGQGLRLIYYSQIVNDFQKGDIAEGYSVSREKKESFPLTVTSAQKNPTAFYLCASSPGTEYPSLWGYTFGSGTRLTVV.

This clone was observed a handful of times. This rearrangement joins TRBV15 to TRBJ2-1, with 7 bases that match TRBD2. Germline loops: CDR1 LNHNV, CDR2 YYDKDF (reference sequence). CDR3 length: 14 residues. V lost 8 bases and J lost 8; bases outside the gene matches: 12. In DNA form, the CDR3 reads TGTGCCACCCATAGCGGGCTACCGGGCCATGAGCAGTTCTTC. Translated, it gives CATHSGLPGHEQFF.

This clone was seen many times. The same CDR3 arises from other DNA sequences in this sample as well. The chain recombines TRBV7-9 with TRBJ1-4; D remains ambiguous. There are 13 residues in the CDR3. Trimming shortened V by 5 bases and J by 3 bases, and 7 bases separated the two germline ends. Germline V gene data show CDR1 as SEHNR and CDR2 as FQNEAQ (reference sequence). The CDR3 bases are TGTGCCAGCAGCCCCAGTCCTAATGAAAAACTGTTTTTT. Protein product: CASSPSPNEKLFF.

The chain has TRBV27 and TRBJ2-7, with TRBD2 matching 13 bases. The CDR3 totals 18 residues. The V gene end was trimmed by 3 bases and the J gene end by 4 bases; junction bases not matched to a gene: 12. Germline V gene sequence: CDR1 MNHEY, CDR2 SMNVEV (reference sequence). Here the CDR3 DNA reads TGTGCCAGCAGTTTTTCCCCTTTACTAGCGGGAGGGCCATACGAGCAGTACTTC. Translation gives CASSFSPLLAGGPYEQYF.

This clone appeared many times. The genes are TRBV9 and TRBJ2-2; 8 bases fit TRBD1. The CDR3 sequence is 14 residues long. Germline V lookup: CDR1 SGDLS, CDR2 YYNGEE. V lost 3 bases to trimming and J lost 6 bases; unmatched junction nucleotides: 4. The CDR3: CASSARTGSGELFF. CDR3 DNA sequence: TGTGCCAGCAGCGCCAGGACAGGGTCCGGGGAGCTGTTTTTT.

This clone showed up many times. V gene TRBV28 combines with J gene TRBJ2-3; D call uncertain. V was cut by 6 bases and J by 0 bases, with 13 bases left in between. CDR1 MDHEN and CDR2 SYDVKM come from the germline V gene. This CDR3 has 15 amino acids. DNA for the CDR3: TGTGCCAGCAGCGCTCCGCGAGGCAGCACAGATACGCAGTATTTT. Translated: CASSAPRGSTDTQYF.

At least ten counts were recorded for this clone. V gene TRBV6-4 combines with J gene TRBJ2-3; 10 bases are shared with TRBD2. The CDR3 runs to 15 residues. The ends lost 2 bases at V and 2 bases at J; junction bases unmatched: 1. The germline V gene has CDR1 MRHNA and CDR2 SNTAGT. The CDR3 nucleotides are TGTGCCAGCAGTGACGGGACTAGCGACACAGATACGCAGTATTTT. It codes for CASSDGTSDTDTQYF.

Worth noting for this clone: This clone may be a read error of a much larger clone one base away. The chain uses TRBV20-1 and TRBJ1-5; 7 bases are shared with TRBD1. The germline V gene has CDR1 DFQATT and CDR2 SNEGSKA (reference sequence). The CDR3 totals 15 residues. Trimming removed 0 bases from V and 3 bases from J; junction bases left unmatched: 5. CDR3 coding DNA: TGCAGTGCTAGAGAAGACAGGGCCATCAATCAGCCCCAGCATTTT. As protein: CSAREDRAINQPQHF.

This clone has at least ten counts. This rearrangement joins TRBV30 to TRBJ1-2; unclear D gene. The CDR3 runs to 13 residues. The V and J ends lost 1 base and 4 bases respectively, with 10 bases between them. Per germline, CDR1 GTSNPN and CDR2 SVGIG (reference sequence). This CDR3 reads CAWSEDGPYGYTF. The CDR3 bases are TGTGCCTGGAGTGAGGATGGACCCTATGGCTACACCTTC. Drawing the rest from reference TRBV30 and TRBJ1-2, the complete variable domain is SQTIHQWPATLVQPVGSPLSLECTVEGTSNPNLYWYRQAAGRGLQLLFYSVGIGQISSEVPQNLSASRPQDRQFILSSKKLLLSDSGFYLCAWSEDGPYGYTFGSGTRLTVV.